This entry lists 4 T cell receptor beta chains sequenced from one sample in a study of STAT5B mutations in CD4+ large granular lymphocyte leukemia (dated by TCRdb to between 2020 and 2023). The library came from the immunoSEQ multiplex PCR assay. TCRdb took over this immuneACCESS table, retaining in-frame rearrangements with V and J assigned. Such tables are incomplete; in checked studies, under half of the missing clones stem from an unresolved V gene, and the remainder is unexplained. The sample has some 21,000 clones on record, 60% to 80% of them singletons. 30% of the sample is taken by the ten largest. Sequenced: CD4+ T cells from blood buffy coats. Source of these receptors: a human donor in good health.

The V and J genes are TRBV27 and TRBJ2-3; D is undetermined. Germline-derived CDR1 and CDR2 are MNHEY and SMNVEV (reference sequence). With 3 bases removed from V and 0 bases from J, the gap between germline ends came to 10 bases. The CDR3 is made up of 15 amino acids. CDR3 sequence (DNA): TGTGCCAGCAGTTTCGGACGTTCTAGCACAGATACGCAGTATTTT. Encoded protein: CASSFGRSSTDTQYF.

This clone was detected a few times. Here the CDR3 reads CSVVKGNTEAFF. Here the CDR3 DNA reads TGCAGCGTTGTAAAAGGGAACACTGAAGCTTTCTTT. The rearrangement links TRBV29-1 to TRBJ1-1; D remains ambiguous. The germline V gene has CDR1 SQVTM and CDR2 ANQGSEA. Trimming removed 4 bases at V and 1 base at J, with 7 bases between. This CDR3 is built from 12 residues. Together with reference TRBV29-1 and TRBJ1-1, the CDR3 gives the full variable domain: SAVISQKPSRDICQRGTSLTIQCQVDSQVTMMFWYRQQPGQSLTLIATANQGSEATYESGFVIDKFPISRPNLTFSTLTVSNMSPEDSSIYLCSVVKGNTEAFFGQGTRLTVV.

The V and J genes are TRBV10-3 and TRBJ1-5; D is undetermined. Germline V lookup: CDR1 ENHRY, CDR2 SYGVKD. CDR3 size: 14 residues. Trimming removed 2 bases from V and 2 bases from J, with 7 bases in between. DNA of the CDR3: TGTGCCATCAGTGAGATGGTGGGCAATCAGCCCCAGCATTTT. It specifies CAISEMVGNQPQHF.

The chain employs TRBV5-1 and TRBJ2-2; 10 bases agree with TRBD2. CDR3 length equals 16 residues. V lost 3 bases, J lost 7 bases, and 9 bases stayed unmatched. Germline CDR1 is SGHRS and CDR2 is YFSETQ. CDR3: CASSYSGGSAGGELFF. CDR3 coding DNA: TGCGCCAGCAGCTATAGCGGGGGGTCGGCTGGCGGGGAGCTGTTTTTT.